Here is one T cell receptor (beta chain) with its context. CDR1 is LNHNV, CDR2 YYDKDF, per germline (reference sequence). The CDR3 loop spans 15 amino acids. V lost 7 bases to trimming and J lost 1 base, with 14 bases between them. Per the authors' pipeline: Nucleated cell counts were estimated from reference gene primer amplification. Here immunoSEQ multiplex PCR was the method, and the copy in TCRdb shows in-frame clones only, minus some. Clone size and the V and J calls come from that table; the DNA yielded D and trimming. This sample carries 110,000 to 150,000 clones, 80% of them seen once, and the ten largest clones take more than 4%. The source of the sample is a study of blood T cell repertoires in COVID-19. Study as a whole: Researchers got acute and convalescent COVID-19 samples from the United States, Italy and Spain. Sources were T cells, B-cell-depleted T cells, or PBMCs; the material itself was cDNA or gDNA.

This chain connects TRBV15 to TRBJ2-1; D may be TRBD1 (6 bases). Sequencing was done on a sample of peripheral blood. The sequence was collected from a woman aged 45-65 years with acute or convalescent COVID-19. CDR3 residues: CATNKRQASYNEQFF. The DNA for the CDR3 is TGTGCCACCAACAAGAGACAGGCTTCCTACAATGAGCAGTTCTTC.